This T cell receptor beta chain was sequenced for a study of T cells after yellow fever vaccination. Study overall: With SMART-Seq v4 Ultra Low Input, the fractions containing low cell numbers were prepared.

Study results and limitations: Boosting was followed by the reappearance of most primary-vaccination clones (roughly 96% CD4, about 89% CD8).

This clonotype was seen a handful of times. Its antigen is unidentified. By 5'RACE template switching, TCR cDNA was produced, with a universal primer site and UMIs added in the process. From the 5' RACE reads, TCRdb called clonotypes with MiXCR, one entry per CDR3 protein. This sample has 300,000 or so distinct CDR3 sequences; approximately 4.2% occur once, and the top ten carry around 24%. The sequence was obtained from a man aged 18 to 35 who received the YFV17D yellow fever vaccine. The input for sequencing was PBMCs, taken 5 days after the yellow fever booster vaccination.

CDR3 amino acids: CATEGVTVNIQYF. The CDR3 nucleotides read TGTGCCACCGAAGGGGTGACGGTAAACATTCAGTACTTC. The V and J genes are TRBV28 and TRBJ2-4, with D maybe TRBD1 (5 bases). CDR1 and CDR2 (germline): MDHEN, SYDVKM. The CDR3 totals 13 residues. The V end was cut by 10 bases, the J end by 6 bases, with 16 bases between.